Listed below are T cell receptor beta chains from one sample, sequenced in a study of shared clonotypes between healthy human individuals. Clones were sequenced by immunoSEQ multiplex PCR, and TCRdb holds only the in-frame ones, with some missing. The sample holds approximately 980,000 clones, 70% to 85% seen once. The specimen was memory CD4+ T cells sorted from blood. Receptors originate from a young man in good health. Each CDR3 is given with its conserved first and last residue. The D gene is left open where the match is weak. For some rows the clone size is stated as once, few or many, or as a class when expanded; others skip it.

TRBV10-3,TRBJ2-6,once,-,TGTGCCATCAGTGATTCTGGGGCCAACGTCCTGACTTTC,CAISDSGANVLTF
TRBV11-2,TRBJ2-4,once,-,TGTGCCAGCAGCCCCCACCCGGTGCGGAACATTCAGTACTTC,CASSPHPVRNIQYF
TRBV27,TRBJ2-2,-,TRBD2,TGTGCCAGCAGTTTACGGTCTAGCGGGAGTAGTTATCCCGGGGAGCTGTTTTTT,CASSLRSSGSSYPGELFF
TRBV5-6,TRBJ2-7,-,-,TGTGCCAGCAGCCTCAACTACGAGCAGTACTTC,CASSLNYEQYF
TRBV5-1,TRBJ2-5,-,TRBD2,TGCGCCAGCAGCTTGACTAGCGGGAGGGCGGGAGAGACCCAGTACTTC,CASSLTSGRAGETQYF
TRBV9,TRBJ1-2,-,TRBD1,TGTGCCAGCAGCGTCCAGGGGGGCAATGGCTACACCTTC,CASSVQGGNGYTF
TRBV4-1,TRBJ1-4,few,-,TGCGCCAGCAGCCAAGTGCGTAGTGAAAAACTGTTTTTT,CASSQVRSEKLFF
TRBV18,TRBJ2-7,-,TRBD1,TGTGCCAGCTCATCTCCCGGGACAGAGTCCTACGAGCAGTACTTC,CASSSPGTESYEQYF
TRBV14,TRBJ1-6,many,-,TGTGCCAGCAGCCAGTTGGGGGGGAATTCACCCCTCCACTTT,CASSQLGGNSPLHF
TRBV5-6,TRBJ1-2,once,-,TGTGCCAGCAGCTTGGGGCAGGGAAACTATGGCTACACCTTC,CASSLGQGNYGYTF
TRBV5-6,TRBJ1-1,-,-,TGTGCCAGCAGCCCTAAGGGGTTTTGGGGCACTGAAGCTTTCTTT,CASSPKGFWGTEAFF
TRBV7-3,TRBJ2-7,-,-,TGTGCCAGCAGCTTTGGCAGTTACGAGCAGTACTTC,CASSFGSYEQYF
TRBV6-1,TRBJ1-5,-,TRBD1,TGTGCCAGCCGAGGGACAGAAAGTTATCAGCCCCAGCATTTT,CASRGTESYQPQHF
TRBV7-2,TRBJ2-1,-,-,TGTGCCAGCAGCTTATCGGTTAACAATGAGCAGTTCTTC,CASSLSVNNEQFF
TRBV28,TRBJ2-1,-,-,TGTGCCAGCAGTTTCCCCCTGTTACGTGGGGGGGGGCCTATCTACAATGAGCAGTTCTTC,CASSFPLLRGGGPIYNEQFF
TRBV13,TRBJ1-4,-,-,TGTGCCAGCAGTGTGAGGTCAACTAATGAAAAACTGTTTTTT,CASSVRSTNEKLFF
TRBV19,TRBJ1-1,-,TRBD1,TGTGCCAGTAGCCGACAGGGGGCTTCGAACACTGAAGCTTTCTTT,CASSRQGASNTEAFF
TRBV7-8,TRBJ2-6,-,-,TGTGCCAGCAGCTTAGTGTGGGGGGTACCAAGCTCTGGGGCCAACGTCCTGACTTTC,CASSLVWGVPSSGANVLTF
TRBV6-5,TRBJ1-2,-,-,TGTGCCAGCAGCCAGGGTATCCGCGCTGGCTACACCTTC,CASSQGIRAGYTF
TRBV19,TRBJ1-1,-,-,TGTGCCAGTAGCAAACTCACCACAGGGATCCTGAACACTGAAGCTTTCTTT,CASSKLTTGILNTEAFF
TRBV29-1,TRBJ1-2,-,TRBD1,TGCAGCGCCCAACAGGGGTCCTTCTATGGCTACACCTTC,CSAQQGSFYGYTF
TRBV19,TRBJ1-1,once,TRBD1,TGTGCCACCGCGGACAGGGCGGCCCTACAAGCTTTCTTT,CATADRAALQAFF
TRBV6-5,TRBJ2-7,-,TRBD2,TGTGCCAGCAGCCGGGGGACTACCTCCTACGAGCAGTACTTC,CASSRGTTSYEQYF
TRBV10-3,TRBJ2-7,-,TRBD2,TGTGCCATCAGTGAGTCAGCGGGACTTACGTCCTACGAGCAGTACTTC,CAISESAGLTSYEQYF
TRBV27,TRBJ2-7,once,TRBD1,TGTGCCAGCAGTGATGGACAGGGGGCGCGTTACGAGCAGTACTTC,CASSDGQGARYEQYF
TRBV28,TRBJ1-6,-,-,TGTGCCAGCAGACTGGACACGCGCTCCTATAATTCACCCCTCCACTTT,CASRLDTRSYNSPLHF
TRBV4-2,TRBJ2-3,-,TRBD1,TGTGCCAGCAGCCGGCTAGGGACAGGGTACACAGATACGCAGTATTTT,CASSRLGTGYTDTQYF
TRBV18,TRBJ1-1,-,-,TGTGCCAGCTCACCACCCAAGGCGGACACTGAAGCTTTCTTT,CASSPPKADTEAFF
TRBV5-1,TRBJ1-4,-,-,TGCGCCAGCAGCCCCACGGAGGGGCTCCCGGCAAAACTGTTTTTT,CASSPTEGLPAKLFF
TRBV11-2,TRBJ2-7,-,-,TGTGCCAGCAGCCAAAAGAGGATGTACGAGCAGTACTTC,CASSQKRMYEQYF
TRBV7-8,TRBJ1-6,few,TRBD1,TGTGCCAGCAGCTCAGGACAGGGGATAAGCTCCTATAATTCACCCCTCCACTTT,CASSSGQGISSYNSPLHF
TRBV28,TRBJ1-2,few,TRBD1,TGTGCCAGCAGTTTCCTGAAACCAACGACAGGGTTTGACTATGGCTACACCTTC,CASSFLKPTTGFDYGYTF
TRBV4-1,TRBJ1-5,few,-,TGCGCCAGCAGCCAAGTTAGGGGAGCCCGCGATCAGCCCCAGCATTTT,CASSQVRGARDQPQHF
TRBV29-1,TRBJ2-7,-,TRBD1,TGCAGCGCTCGACAGGGGAGGTCCTACGAGCAGTACTTC,CSARQGRSYEQYF
TRBV11-2,TRBJ1-1,-,TRBD1,TGTGCCAGCAGCTCACAGGGGGCCGGCACTGAAGCTTTCTTT,CASSSQGAGTEAFF
TRBV5-6,TRBJ1-1,many,-,TGTGCCAGCAGCTCGTTCGCAGGGGCAAGTTCGAACACTGAAGCTTTCTTT,CASSSFAGASSNTEAFF
TRBV5-1,TRBJ2-7,few,TRBD2,TGCGCCAGCAGCGCCCGGACTAGCGGTTACGAGCAGTACTTC,CASSARTSGYEQYF
TRBV2,TRBJ2-1,-,-,TGTGCCAGCACGGCGGGCTCCTACAATGAGCAGTTCTTC,CASTAGSYNEQFF
TRBV10-3,TRBJ2-3,-,TRBD2,TGTGCCATCAGTGACAGCGGGACGCCAGATACGCAGTATTTT,CAISDSGTPDTQYF